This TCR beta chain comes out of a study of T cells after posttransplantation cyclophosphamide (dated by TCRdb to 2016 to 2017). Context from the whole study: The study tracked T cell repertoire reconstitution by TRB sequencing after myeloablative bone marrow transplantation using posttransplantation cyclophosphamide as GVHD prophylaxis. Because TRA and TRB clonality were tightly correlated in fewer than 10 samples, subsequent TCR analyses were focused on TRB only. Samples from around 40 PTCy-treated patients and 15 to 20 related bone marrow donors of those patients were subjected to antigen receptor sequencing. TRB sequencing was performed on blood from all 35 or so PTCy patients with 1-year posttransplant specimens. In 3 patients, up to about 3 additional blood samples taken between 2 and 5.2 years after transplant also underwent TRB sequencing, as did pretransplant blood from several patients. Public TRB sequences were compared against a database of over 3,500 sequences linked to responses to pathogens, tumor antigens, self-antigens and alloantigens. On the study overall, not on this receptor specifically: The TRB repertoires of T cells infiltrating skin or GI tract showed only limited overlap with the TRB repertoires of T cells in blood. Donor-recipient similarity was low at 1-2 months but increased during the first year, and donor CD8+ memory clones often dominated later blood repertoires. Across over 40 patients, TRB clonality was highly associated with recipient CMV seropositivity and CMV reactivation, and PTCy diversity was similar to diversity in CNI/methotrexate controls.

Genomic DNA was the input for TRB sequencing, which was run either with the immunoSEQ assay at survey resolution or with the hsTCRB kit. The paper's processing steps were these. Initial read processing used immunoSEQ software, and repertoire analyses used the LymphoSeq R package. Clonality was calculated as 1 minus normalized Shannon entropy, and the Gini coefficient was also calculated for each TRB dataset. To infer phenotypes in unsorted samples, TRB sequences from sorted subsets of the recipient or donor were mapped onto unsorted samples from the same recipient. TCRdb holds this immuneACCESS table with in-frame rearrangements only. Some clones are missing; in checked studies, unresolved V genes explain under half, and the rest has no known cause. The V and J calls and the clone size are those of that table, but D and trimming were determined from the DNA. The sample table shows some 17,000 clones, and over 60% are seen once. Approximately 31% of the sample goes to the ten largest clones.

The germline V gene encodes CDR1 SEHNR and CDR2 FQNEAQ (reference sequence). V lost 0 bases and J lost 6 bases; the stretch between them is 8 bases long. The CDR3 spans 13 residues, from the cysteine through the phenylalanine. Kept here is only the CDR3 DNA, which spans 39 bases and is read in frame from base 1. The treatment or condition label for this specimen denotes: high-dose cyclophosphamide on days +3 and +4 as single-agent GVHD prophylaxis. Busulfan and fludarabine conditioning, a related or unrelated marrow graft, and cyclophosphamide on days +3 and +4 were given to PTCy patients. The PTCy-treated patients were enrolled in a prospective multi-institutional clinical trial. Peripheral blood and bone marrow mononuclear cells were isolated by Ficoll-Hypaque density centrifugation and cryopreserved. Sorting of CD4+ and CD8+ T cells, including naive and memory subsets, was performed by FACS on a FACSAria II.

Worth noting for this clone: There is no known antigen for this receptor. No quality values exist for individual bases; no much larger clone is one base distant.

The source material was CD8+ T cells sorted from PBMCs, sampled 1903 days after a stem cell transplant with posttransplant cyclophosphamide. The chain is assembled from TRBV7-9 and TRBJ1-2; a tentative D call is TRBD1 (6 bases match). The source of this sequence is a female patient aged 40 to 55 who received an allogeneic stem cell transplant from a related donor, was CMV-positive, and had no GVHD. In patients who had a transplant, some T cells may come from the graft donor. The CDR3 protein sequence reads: CASSLANRDGYTF. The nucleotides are TGTGCCAGCAGCTTAGCGAACAGGGATGGCTACACCTTC. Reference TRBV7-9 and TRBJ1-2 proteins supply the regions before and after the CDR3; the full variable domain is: DTGVSQNPRHKITKRGQNVTFRCDPISEHNRLYWYRQTLGQGPEFLTYFQNEAQLEKSRLLSDRFSAERPKGSFSTLEIQRTEQGDSAMYLCASSLANRDGYTFGSGTRLTVV.